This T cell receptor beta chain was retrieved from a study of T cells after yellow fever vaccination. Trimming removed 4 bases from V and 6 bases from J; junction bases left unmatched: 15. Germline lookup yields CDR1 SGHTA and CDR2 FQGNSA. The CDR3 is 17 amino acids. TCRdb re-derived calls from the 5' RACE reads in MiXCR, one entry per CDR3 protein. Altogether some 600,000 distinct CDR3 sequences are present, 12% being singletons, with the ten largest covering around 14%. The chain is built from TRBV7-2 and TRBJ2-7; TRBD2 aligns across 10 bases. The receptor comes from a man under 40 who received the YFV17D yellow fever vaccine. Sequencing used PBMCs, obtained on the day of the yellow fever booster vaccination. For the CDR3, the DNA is TGTGCCAGCAGCTCCCTCCCGACTAGCGGGCCGTTCTCCGAGCAGTACTTC. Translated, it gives CASSSLPTSGPFSEQYF.